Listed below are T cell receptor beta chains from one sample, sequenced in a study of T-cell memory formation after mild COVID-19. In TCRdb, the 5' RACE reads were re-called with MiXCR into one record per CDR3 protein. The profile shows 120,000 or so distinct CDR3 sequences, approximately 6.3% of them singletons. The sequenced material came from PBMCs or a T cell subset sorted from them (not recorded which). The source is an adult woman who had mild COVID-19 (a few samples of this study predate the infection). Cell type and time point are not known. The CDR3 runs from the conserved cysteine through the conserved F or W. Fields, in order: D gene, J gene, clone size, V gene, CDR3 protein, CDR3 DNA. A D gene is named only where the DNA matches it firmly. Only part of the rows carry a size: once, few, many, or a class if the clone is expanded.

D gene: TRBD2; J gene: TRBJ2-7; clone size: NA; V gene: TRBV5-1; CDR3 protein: CASSPLASGGRAAPSYEQYF; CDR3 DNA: TGCGCCAGCAGCCCTCTTGCTTCAGGAGGGAGGGCGGCCCCGTCCTACGAGCAGTACTTC
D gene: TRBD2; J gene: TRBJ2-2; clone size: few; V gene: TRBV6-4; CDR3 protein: CASSGQPGLAGGPNTGELFF; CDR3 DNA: TGTGCCAGCAGTGGACAACCGGGACTAGCGGGAGGGCCAAACACCGGGGAGCTGTTTTTT
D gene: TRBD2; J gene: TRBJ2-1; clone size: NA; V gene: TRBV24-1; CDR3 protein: CATSDRAGTSGRALNGNEQFF; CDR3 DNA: TGTGCCACCAGTGACCGGGCGGGGACTAGCGGGAGGGCCCTGAATGGGAATGAGCAGTTCTTC
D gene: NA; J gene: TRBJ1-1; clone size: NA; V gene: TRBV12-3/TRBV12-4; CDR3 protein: CASVAERTAFF; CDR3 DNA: TGTGCCAGCGTCGCGGAGAGGACGGCTTTCTTT
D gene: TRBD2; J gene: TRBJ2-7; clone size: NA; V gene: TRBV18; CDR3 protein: CASSELAGDEQYF; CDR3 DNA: TGTGCCAGCTCGGAGCTAGCGGGAGACGAGCAGTACTTC
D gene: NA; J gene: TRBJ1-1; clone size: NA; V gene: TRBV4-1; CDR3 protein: CASSQGRQKNTEAFF; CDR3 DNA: TGCGCCAGCAGCCAAGGTCGGCAGAAGAACACTGAAGCTTTCTTT
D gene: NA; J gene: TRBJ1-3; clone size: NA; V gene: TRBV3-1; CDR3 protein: CASSQSISGNTIYF; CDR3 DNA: TGTGCCAGCAGCCAATCTATCTCTGGAAACACCATATATTTT
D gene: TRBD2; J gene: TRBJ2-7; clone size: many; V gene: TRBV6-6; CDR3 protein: CASSYSSPALAGGPVEQYF; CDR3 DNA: TGTGCCAGCAGTTACTCTTCTCCCGCACTAGCGGGAGGGCCTGTCGAGCAGTACTTC
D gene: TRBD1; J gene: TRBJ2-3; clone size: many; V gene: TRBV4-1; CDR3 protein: CASSQTQGADTQYF; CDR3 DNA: TGCGCCAGCAGCCAAACACAGGGGGCAGATACGCAGTATTTT
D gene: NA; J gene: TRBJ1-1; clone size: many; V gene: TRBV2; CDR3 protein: CASSLHINTEAFF; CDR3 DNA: TGTGCCAGCAGTCTACACATAAACACTGAAGCTTTCTTT
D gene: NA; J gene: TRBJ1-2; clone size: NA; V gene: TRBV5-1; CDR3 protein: CASSLDLRSNYGYTF; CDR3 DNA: TGCGCCAGCAGCTTGGATCTACGTTCTAACTATGGCTACACCTTC
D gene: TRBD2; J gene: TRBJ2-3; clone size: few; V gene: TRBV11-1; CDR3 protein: CASSFAGETDTQYF; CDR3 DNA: TGTGCCAGCAGCTTTGCGGGGGAAACAGATACGCAGTATTTT
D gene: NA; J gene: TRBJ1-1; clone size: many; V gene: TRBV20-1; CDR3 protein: CSAPRGMDTEAFF; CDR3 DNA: TGCAGTGCGCCCCGGGGGATGGACACTGAAGCTTTCTTT
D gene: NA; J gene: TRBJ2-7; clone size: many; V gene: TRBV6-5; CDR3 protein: CASTRGIEQYF; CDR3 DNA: TGTGCCAGCACTAGGGGTATCGAGCAGTACTTC
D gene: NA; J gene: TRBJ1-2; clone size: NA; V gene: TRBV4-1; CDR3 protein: CASRGGEGLASVGGYTF; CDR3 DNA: TGCGCCAGCAGAGGGGGGGAGGGGCTAGCCAGTGTTGGCGGCTACACCTTC
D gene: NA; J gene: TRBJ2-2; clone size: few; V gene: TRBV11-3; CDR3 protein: CASSLDSGGELFF; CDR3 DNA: TGTGCCAGCAGCTTAGATTCGGGCGGGGAGCTGTTTTTT
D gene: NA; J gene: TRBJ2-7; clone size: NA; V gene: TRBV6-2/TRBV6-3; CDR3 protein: CASSYPSQRPAFYEQYF; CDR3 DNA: TGTGCCAGCAGTTACCCCTCCCAGCGCCCCGCCTTCTACGAGCAGTACTTC
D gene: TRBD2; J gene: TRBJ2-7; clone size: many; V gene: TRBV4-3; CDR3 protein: CASSQDLRPSGTPWEQYF; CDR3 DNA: TGCGCCAGCAGCCAAGATCTTCGCCCTAGCGGGACTCCTTGGGAGCAGTACTTC
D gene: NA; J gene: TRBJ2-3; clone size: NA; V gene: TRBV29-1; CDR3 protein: CSVAGTYYGTDTQYF; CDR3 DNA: TGCAGCGTGGCTGGGACTTACTACGGCACAGATACGCAGTATTTT
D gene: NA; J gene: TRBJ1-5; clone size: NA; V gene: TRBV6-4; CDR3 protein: CASRRVWPQHF; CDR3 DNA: TGTGCCAGTCGTCGGGTCTGGCCCCAGCATTTT
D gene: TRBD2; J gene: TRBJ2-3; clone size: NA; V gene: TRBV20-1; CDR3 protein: CSARDSDSGRKDTQYF; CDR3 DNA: TGCAGTGCTAGAGATTCAGATAGCGGGAGGAAAGATACGCAGTATTTT
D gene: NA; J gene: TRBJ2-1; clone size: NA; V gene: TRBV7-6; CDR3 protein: CASSRILTNEQFF; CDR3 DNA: TGTGCCAGCAGCCGGATACTAACCAATGAGCAGTTCTTC
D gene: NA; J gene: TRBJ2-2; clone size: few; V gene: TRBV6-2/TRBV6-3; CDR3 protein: CASKEVHPVLFF; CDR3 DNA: TGTGCCAGCAAAGAAGTCCACCCGGTGCTGTTTTTT
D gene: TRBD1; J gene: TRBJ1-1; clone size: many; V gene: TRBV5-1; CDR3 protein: CASSPGQMNTEAFF; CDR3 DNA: TGCGCCAGCAGCCCGGGACAGATGAACACTGAAGCTTTCTTT
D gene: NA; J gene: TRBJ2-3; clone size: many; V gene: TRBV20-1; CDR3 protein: CSAGYMVTDTQYF; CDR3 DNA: TGCAGTGCTGGGTATATGGTCACAGATACGCAGTATTTT
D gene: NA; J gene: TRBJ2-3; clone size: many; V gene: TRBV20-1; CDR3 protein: CSALKGASQFTDTQYF; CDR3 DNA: TGCAGTGCTCTAAAAGGCGCTAGCCAGTTTACAGATACGCAGTATTTT
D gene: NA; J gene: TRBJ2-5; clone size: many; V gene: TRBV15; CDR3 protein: CATSRDPGPQETQYF; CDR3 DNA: TGTGCCACCAGCAGAGATCCGGGACCCCAAGAGACCCAGTACTTC
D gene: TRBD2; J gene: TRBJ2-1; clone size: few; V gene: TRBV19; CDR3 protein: CASSVGLATSYNEQFF; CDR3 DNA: TGTGCCAGTAGTGTCGGACTAGCGACCTCCTACAATGAGCAGTTCTTC
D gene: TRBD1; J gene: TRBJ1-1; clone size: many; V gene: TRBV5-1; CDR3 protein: CASSTNRGLEAFF; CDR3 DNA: TGCGCCAGCAGCACCAACAGGGGTCTTGAAGCTTTCTTT
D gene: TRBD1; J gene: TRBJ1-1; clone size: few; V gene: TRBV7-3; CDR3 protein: CASSLTQGGGSEAFF; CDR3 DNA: TGTGCCAGCAGCTTAACCCAGGGGGGAGGTTCTGAAGCTTTCTTT
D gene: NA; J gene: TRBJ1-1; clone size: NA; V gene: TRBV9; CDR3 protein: CASSARVGGKNTEAFF; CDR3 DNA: TGTGCCAGCAGCGCAAGGGTGGGGGGAAAGAACACTGAAGCTTTCTTT
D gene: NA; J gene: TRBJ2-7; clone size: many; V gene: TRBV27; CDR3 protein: CASGLGFRGDEQYF; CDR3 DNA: TGTGCCTCTGGATTGGGATTCCGTGGGGACGAGCAGTACTTC
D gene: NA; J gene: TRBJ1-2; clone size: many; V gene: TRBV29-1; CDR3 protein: CSVDARGGYTF; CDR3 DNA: TGCAGCGTTGATGCGAGGGGTGGCTACACCTTC
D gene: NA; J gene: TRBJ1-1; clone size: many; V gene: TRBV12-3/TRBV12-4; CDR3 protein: CASTPDGRVAFF; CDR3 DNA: TGTGCCAGCACCCCGGACGGACGTGTAGCTTTCTTT
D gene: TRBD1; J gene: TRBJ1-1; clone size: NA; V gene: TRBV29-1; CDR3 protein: CSVQGKRTEAFF; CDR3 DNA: TGCAGCGTACAGGGGAAGCGGACTGAAGCTTTCTTT
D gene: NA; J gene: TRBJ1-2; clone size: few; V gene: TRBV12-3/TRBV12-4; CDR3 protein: CASSLMTENYGYTF; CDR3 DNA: TGTGCCAGCAGTTTGATGACAGAAAACTATGGCTACACCTTC
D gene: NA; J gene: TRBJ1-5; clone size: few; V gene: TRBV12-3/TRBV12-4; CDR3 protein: CASTLRGPGPQHF; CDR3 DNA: TGTGCCAGCACTCTCCGGGGTCCAGGGCCCCAGCATTTT
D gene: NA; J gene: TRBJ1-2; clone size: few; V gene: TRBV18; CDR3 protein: CASSPGGGSLDGYTF; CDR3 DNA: TGTGCCAGCTCCCCCGGCGGGGGGAGCCTCGATGGCTACACCTTC
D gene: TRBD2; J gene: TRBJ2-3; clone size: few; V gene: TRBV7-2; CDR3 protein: CASSLRSGSPDTQYF; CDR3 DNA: TGTGCCAGCAGCTTAAGAAGCGGGAGTCCAGATACGCAGTATTTT
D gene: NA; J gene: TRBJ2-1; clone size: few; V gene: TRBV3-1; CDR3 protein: CASSQGITGAAYNEQFF; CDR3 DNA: TGTGCCAGCAGCCAAGGAATAACGGGGGCCGCCTACAATGAGCAGTTCTTC